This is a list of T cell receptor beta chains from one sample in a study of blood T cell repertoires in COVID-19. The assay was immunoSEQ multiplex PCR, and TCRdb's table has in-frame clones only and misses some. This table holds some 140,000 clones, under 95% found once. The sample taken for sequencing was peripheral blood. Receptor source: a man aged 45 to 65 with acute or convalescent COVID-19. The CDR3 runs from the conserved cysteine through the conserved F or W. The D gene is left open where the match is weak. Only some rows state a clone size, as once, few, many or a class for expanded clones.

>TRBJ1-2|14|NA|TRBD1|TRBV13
TGTGCCAGCAGCTGGGGGACAGGGGCTAATGGCTACACCTTC
CASSWGTGANGYTF
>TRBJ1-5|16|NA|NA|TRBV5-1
TGCGCCAGCAGCCCCCCGGACCCGGAGGGCAATCAGCCCCAGCATTTT
CASSPPDPEGNQPQHF
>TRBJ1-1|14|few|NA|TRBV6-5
TGTGCCAGCAGCACCGGGACATATTACACTGAAGCTTTCTTT
CASSTGTYYTEAFF
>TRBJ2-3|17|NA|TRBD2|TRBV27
TGTGCCAGCAGTACCCATCTAGCGGGAGGAACCACAGATACGCAGTATTTT
CASSTHLAGGTTDTQYF
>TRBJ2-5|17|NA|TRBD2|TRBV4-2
TGTGCCAGCAGCCAATATACTAGCGGGGGAAATCAAGAGACCCAGTACTTC
CASSQYTSGGNQETQYF
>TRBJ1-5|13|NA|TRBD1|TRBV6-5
TGTGCCCTGTCAGGGGGCAACAATCAGCCCCAGCATTTT
CALSGGNNQPQHF
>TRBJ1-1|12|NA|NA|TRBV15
TGTGCCACCAGCAGGAGGAACACTGAAGCTTTCTTT
CATSRRNTEAFF
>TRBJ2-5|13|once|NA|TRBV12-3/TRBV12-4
TGTGCCAGCAAGAGACACGTCCAAGAGACCCAGTACTTC
CASKRHVQETQYF
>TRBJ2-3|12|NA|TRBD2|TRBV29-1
TGCAGCGTTAAGACTAGCTCGGCTACGCAGTATTTT
CSVKTSSATQYF
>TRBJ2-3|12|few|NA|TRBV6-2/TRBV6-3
TGTGCCAGCAGTTACGAGGGAGATACGCAGTATTTT
CASSYEGDTQYF
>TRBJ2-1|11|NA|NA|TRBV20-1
TGCAGTGCTAGAGTAAATCATGAGCAGTTCTTC
CSARVNHEQFF
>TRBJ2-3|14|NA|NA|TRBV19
TGTGCCAGTAGTATAAGTGGCAACACAGATACGCAGTATTTT
CASSISGNTDTQYF
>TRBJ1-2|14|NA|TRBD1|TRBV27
TGTGCCAGCAGTTCCATTGGGACAGGCTATGGCTACACCTTC
CASSSIGTGYGYTF
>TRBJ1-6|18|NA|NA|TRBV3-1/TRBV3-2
TGTGCCAGCAGCCCACGGGTAGGCACGCTGGTCTATAATTCACCCCTCCACTTT
CASSPRVGTLVYNSPLHF
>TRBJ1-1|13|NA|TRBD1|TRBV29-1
TGCAGCGCCATAGGACAGGTGAACACTGAAGCTTTCTTT
CSAIGQVNTEAFF
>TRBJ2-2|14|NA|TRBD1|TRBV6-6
TGTGCCACAATCGGGACAGGTTACACCGGGGAGCTGTTTTTT
CATIGTGYTGELFF
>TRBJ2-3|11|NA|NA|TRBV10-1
TGCGCCAGCAGTATCAGGGATACGCAGTATTTT
CASSIRDTQYF
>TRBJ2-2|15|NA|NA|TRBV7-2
TGTGCCAGCAGCTTAGTAGGCGGGAACACCGGGGAGCTGTTTTTT
CASSLVGGNTGELFF
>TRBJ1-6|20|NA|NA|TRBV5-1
TGCGCCAGCAGCTTGGCGCCCTGGGGACTCAACAAATCGTATAATTCACCCCTCCACTTT
CASSLAPWGLNKSYNSPLHF
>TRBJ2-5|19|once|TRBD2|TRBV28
TGTGCCAGCAGTTTCCTTTTCGAGACTAGCGTCCAGTACCAAGAGACCCAGTACTTC
CASSFLFETSVQYQETQYF
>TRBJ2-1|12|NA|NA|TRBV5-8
TGTGCCAGCAGCCGGACAGTCAATGAGCAGTTCTTC
CASSRTVNEQFF
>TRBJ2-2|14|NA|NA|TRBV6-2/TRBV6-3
TGTGCCAGCAGTTTGGGTAGCGTGACCGGGGAGCTGTTTTTT
CASSLGSVTGELFF
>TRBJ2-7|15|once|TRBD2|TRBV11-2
TGTGCCAGCAACTTAGGCATTAGCGGGAGTGGCGAGCAGTACTTC
CASNLGISGSGEQYF
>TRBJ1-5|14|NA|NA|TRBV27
TGTGCCAGCAGTCCCCGGGGGAGCAATCAGCCCCAGCATTTT
CASSPRGSNQPQHF
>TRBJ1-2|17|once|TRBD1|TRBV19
TGTGCCAGTAGCCATACCCCCATGGCAGGGGGATGGTATGGCTACACCTTC
CASSHTPMAGGWYGYTF
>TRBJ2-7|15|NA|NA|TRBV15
TGTGCCACCAGCAGAGCTCCAGGGAACGCCTACGAGCAGTACTTC
CATSRAPGNAYEQYF
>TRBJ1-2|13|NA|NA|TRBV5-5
TGTGCCAGCAGTTGGCGGGGGTTCGATGGCTACACCTTC
CASSWRGFDGYTF
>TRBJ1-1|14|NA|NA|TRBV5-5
TGTGCCAGCAGCTTGTGGCAGGAGAACACTGAAGCTTTCTTT
CASSLWQENTEAFF
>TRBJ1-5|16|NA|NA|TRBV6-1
TGTGCCAGCAGTGATACAGGGCTCCATAGCAATCAGCCCCAGCATTTT
CASSDTGLHSNQPQHF
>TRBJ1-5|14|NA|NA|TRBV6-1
TGTGCCAGCAGTGACCCGGGTAGTAATCAGCCCCAGCATTTT
CASSDPGSNQPQHF
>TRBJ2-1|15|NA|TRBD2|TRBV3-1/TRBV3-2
TGTGCCAGCAGCCAAGACCTAGCGGCGGGGAGAGAGCAGTTCTTC
CASSQDLAAGREQFF
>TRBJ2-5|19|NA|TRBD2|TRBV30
TGTGCCTGGAGTGAAGGTCGGTATGTAGCGGGAGGGGCCCAAGAGACCCAGTACTTC
CAWSEGRYVAGGAQETQYF
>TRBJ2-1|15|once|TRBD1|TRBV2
TGTGCCAGCAGTTCTGGACAGGGTCCCTACAATGAGCAGTTCTTC
CASSSGQGPYNEQFF
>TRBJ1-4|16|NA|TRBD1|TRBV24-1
TGTGCCACCAGTGCGGGCAGGGGGCTTTTCAATGAAAAACTGTTTTTT
CATSAGRGLFNEKLFF
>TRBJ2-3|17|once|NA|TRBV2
TGTGCCAGCAGTACAAGCACAGGGTTTACTAGCACAGATACGCAGTATTTT
CASSTSTGFTSTDTQYF
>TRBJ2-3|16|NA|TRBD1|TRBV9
TGTGCCAGCAGCGTAGACGCGGGACAGGGAACAGATACGCAGTATTTT
CASSVDAGQGTDTQYF
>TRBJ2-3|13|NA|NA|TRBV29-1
TGCAGCGTTGGGGGGGGCCTTACAGATACGCAGTATTTT
CSVGGGLTDTQYF
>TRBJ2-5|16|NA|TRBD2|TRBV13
TGTGCCAGCAGCACTCGGGATAGCGGGAGATACGGGACCCAGTACTTC
CASSTRDSGRYGTQYF
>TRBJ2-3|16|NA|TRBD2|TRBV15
TGTGCCACCAGCACCCTCCAGGGCGGACTAGCGGGACCGCAGTATTTT
CATSTLQGGLAGPQYF
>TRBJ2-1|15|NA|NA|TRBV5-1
TGCGCCAGCAGCAGGACATGGAGCTCCTACAATGAGCAGTTCTTC
CASSRTWSSYNEQFF